Each of the 26 T cell receptor beta chains below was sequenced from the same sample in a study of regulatory T cells in long-lasting Graves disease. Time point: newly diagnosed GD, antithyroid drugs for less than 3 months. Making the TCR library involved RNA that had been extracted from PBMCs. Building the TCR beta libraries relied on iRepertoire HTBI primers, and CDR3 regions underwent Arm-PCR. TCRdb used MiXCR to reprocess the multiplex PCR reads, holding one entry per CDR3 protein. The table lists approximately 490,000 distinct CDR3 sequences, around 15% of them singletons. The same data also went into a second study, on T cells in Graves' hyperthyroidism and ophthalmopathy.

Sequences were derived from peripheral blood mononuclear cells (PBMCs), sampled at new diagnosis, from a patient treated with antithyroid drugs. The receptors were sampled from a man aged 35-49 years with Graves disease.

This clonotype showed up many times. This chain links TRBV2 with TRBJ2-4; 8 positions agree with TRBD2. The CDR3 has 14 residues. Germline assignment: CDR1 SNHLY and CDR2 FYNNEI. V was clipped by 6 bases and J by 8 bases; unmatched bases: 9. CDR3 DNA sequence: TGTGCCAGCAGCCCCCGGCGGGGGGCGGACATTCAGTACTTC. Amino acids: CASSPRRGADIQYF. The variable domain in full, with the rest retrieved from reference TRBV2 and TRBJ2-4, is EPEVTQTPSHQVTQMGQEVILRCVPISNHLYFYWYRQILGQKVEFLVSFYNNEISEKSEIFDDQFSVERPDGSNFTLKIRSTKLEDSAMYFCASSPRRGADIQYFGAGTRLSVL.

This clonotype occurred many times. The rearrangement joins TRBV20-1 to TRBJ2-5; tentative D call: TRBD2 (5 bases). CDR3 length: 12 residues. Germline lookup yields CDR1 DFQATT and CDR2 SNEGSKA (reference sequence). V lost 6 bases, J lost 5 bases, and 13 bases lay in between. CDR3 in DNA: TGCAGTGCAAACCTAGCAGACGAGACCCAGTACTTC. It encodes CSANLADETQYF.

V gene TRBV20-1 combines with J gene TRBJ2-3; TRBD1 is a possible D gene (5 bases). V was trimmed by 5 bases and J by 2 bases, leaving 20 bases between them. Looked up from germline, CDR1 is DFQATT and CDR2 is SNEGSKA (reference sequence). The CDR3 covers 16 residues. CDR3 sequence reads: CSAGAFAPSLTDTQYF. For the CDR3, the DNA is TGCAGTGCTGGGGCCTTTGCGCCCTCACTCACAGATACGCAGTATTTT.

This clonotype was seen only a few times. The chain couples TRBV24-1 to TRBJ2-7; 8 nucleotides line up with TRBD2. The length of the CDR3 is 16 residues. Germline V CDR1 and CDR2: KGHDR, SFDVKD. J was trimmed by 6 bases and V by 0 bases; bases with no gene match: 9. CDR3 in DNA: TGTGCCACCAGTGATTTGTCACCGTCGGGAGGGTTCGAGCAGTACTTC. This encodes CATSDLSPSGGFEQYF.

This clonotype was detected only a few times. The rearrangement joins TRBV15 to TRBJ1-4; D perhaps matches TRBD1 (5 bases). The germline V gene has CDR1 LNHNV and CDR2 YYDKDF (reference sequence). V lost 1 base to trimming and J lost 4 bases, with 13 bases between them. The CDR3 length is 16 residues. For the CDR3, the DNA is TGTGCCACCAGCAGAGGAGGGCAGGGCCGTAATGAAAAACTGTTTTTT. It is translated as CATSRGGQGRNEKLFF.

This clonotype has just a few counts. A clone one base away is much larger, so this may be a read error. The V call is TRBV28, the J call TRBJ2-2, with 7 bases identical to TRBD2. The V gene's germline CDR1 is MDHEN and CDR2 SYDVKM. The CDR3 is made up of 17 amino acids. The CDR3 DNA sequence: TGTGCCAGCAGTTTTCAGGGACTACCGACTTTCACCGGGGAGCCGTTTTTT. As protein: CASSFQGLPTFTGEPFF.

This clonotype appeared a few times. The chain uses TRBV6-5 and TRBJ1-2; tentatively, D is TRBD1 (5 bases). V lost 2 bases to trimming and J lost 7 bases, with 11 bases between them. This CDR3 comprises 13 residues. Germline CDR1 MNHEY, CDR2 SVGAGI. CDR3 nucleotides: TGTGCCAGCAGTTACCTAGGAGGGGTTGGCTACACCTTC. Translating gives CASSYLGGVGYTF.

This clonotype has a count of ten or more. The V gene is TRBV10-3, the J gene TRBJ2-1; TRBD1 matches 8 bases. The germline V gene encodes CDR1 ENHRY and CDR2 SYGVKD. With V trimmed by 11 bases and J by 8 bases, 17 bases remained unmatched. The CDR3 is made up of 15 amino acids. The CDR3 reads CASGWSDRGRDEQFF. CDR3 nucleotide sequence: TGTGCCTCAGGCTGGAGCGACAGGGGTCGGGATGAGCAGTTCTTC.

This clonotype appeared once. A much more abundant neighbour one base away suggests this may be a read error. This chain joins TRBV28 and TRBJ2-5; TRBD1 matches 8 bases. Germline lookup yields CDR1 MDHEN and CDR2 SYDVKM. The CDR3 runs 15 residues. The CDR3 loop reads CACSGQGGLVETQYF. DNA of the CDR3: TGTGCCTGCAGTGGACAGGGCGGACTCGTCGAGACCCAGTACTTC.

At least ten counts were recorded for this clonotype. The chain links TRBV11-2 to TRBJ2-7; D perhaps matches TRBD1 (6 bases). The ends were cut back, 5 bases at V and 6 bases at J, with 14 bases in the middle. The germline V gene has CDR1 SGHAT and CDR2 FQNNGV. The CDR3 is 13 amino acids. For the CDR3, the DNA is TGTGCCAGCAGCCGAACGAGAGGGGGCGAGCAGTACTTC. This codes for CASSRTRGGEQYF. Based on the CDR3 plus reference TRBV11-2 and TRBJ2-7, the full variable domain is EAGVAQSPRYKIIEKRQSVAFWCNPISGHATLYWYQQILGQGPKLLIQFQNNGVVDDSQLPKDRFSAERLKGVDSTLKIQPAKLEDSAVYLCASSRTRGGEQYFGPGTRLTVT.

The chain joins TRBV29-1 to TRBJ2-5, with a weak D call TRBD1 (7 bases). The V and J ends lost 5 bases and 4 bases respectively, with 14 bases between them. The CDR3 extends over 13 amino acids. From germline, CDR1 is SQVTM and CDR2 ANQGSEA. The CDR3 sequence is CSVRAGGGETQYF. The CDR3 DNA is TGCAGCGTTCGGGCAGGGGGAGGAGAGACCCAGTACTTC.

Ten or more counts support this clonotype. The rearrangement uses TRBV5-1 and TRBJ2-7; D possibly corresponds to TRBD1 (5 bases). With 7 bases removed from V and 4 bases from J, the gap between germline ends came to 15 bases. Germline V gene lookup returns CDR1 SGHRS and CDR2 YFSETQ. There are 13 residues in the CDR3. In DNA form, the CDR3 reads TGCGCCAGCGCTACAGGTCGCGGATACGAGCAGTACTTC. As protein: CASATGRGYEQYF. The whole variable domain, remainder taken from reference TRBV5-1 and TRBJ2-7, is KAGVTQTPRYLIKTRGQQVTLSCSPISGHRSVSWYQQTPGQGLQFLFEYFSETQRNKGNFPGRFSGRQFSNSRSEMNVSTLELGDSALYLCASATGRGYEQYFGPGTRLTVT.

In this sample, this clonotype turned up a few times. The chain is built from TRBV20-1 and TRBJ2-1; 7 bases fit TRBD2. CDR3 size: 13 residues. Trimming took 5 bases from V and 8 from J; bases not matched to a gene: 9. The germline V gene encodes CDR1 DFQATT and CDR2 SNEGSKA (reference sequence). CDR3 in amino acids: CSARKTSFDEQFF. CDR3 bases: TGCAGTGCTCGTAAGACTAGCTTCGATGAGCAGTTCTTC.

This clonotype was observed many times. This chain links TRBV28 with TRBJ1-2; TRBD1 aligns across 7 bases. CDR1 is MDHEN and CDR2 is SYDVKM in the germline V gene. The CDR3 contains 14 residues. J gave up 0 bases and V 8 bases, and 6 bases lay outside the gene matches. Here the CDR3 reads CASLKTGSNYGYTF. The CDR3 nucleotides read TGTGCCAGCCTAAAGACAGGGTCTAACTATGGCTACACCTTC.

This clonotype was found many times. This sequence joins TRBV28 and TRBJ2-1; TRBD2 agrees at 10 bases. The CDR3 extends over 16 amino acids. Germline-derived CDR1 and CDR2 are MDHEN and SYDVKM. Unmatched junction bases numbered 5, after V lost 2 bases and J lost 4 bases. The CDR3 DNA reads as TGTGCCAGCAGTTTACTCGGGACTAGCGTATACAATGAGCAGTTCTTC. Amino acids: CASSLLGTSVYNEQFF.

This clonotype was counted many times. The rearrangement links TRBV18 to TRBJ2-1, with unresolved D. The CDR3 is 15 residues long. CDR1 and CDR2 from the germline V gene are KGHSH and LQKENI. V gave up 4 bases and J gave up 1 base, with 11 bases separating them. The CDR3 here is CASSLNSVSYNEQFF. In DNA, the CDR3 is TGTGCCAGCTCACTCAACAGCGTTTCCTACAATGAGCAGTTCTTC.

In this sample, this clonotype turned up many times. The chain uses TRBV20-1 and TRBJ1-4; weak D call: TRBD1 (5 bases). Deletions cut 0 bases from V and 7 bases from J, with 12 bases between. Germline values: CDR1 DFQATT, CDR2 SNEGSKA (reference sequence). The CDR3 runs 14 residues. In DNA, the CDR3 is TGCAGTGCTAGAGAACGGGGCTACGGTGAAAAACTGTTTTTT. Translation gives CSARERGYGEKLFF.

The chain uses TRBV7-2 and TRBJ2-7; 10 nucleotides align to TRBD2. Germline V gene data show CDR1 as SGHTA and CDR2 as FQGNSA. V gave up 5 bases and J gave up 0 bases; unmatched junction bases: 4. The CDR3 runs 15 residues. In nucleotides, the CDR3 is TGTGCCAGCAGCGTTAGCGGGAGGCCCTCCTACGAGCAGTACTTC. Translating it yields CASSVSGRPSYEQYF.

This clonotype was counted a few times. The chain combines TRBV28 with TRBJ2-5; D is possibly TRBD1 (6 bases). This CDR3 comprises 15 residues. Looked up from germline, CDR1 is MDHEN and CDR2 is SYDVKM. V shed 3 bases and J shed 2 bases, with 13 bases lying between them. CDR3 sequence: CASSFGRGRQETQYF. The CDR3 nucleotides read TGTGCCAGCAGTTTCGGCAGGGGAAGACAAGAGACCCAGTACTTC. The complete variable domain, with remaining parts taken from reference TRBV28 and TRBJ2-5, reads DVKVTQSSRYLVKRTGEKVFLECVQDMDHENMFWYRQDPGLGLRLIYFSYDVKMKEKGDIPEGYSVSREKKERFSLILESASTNQTSMYLCASSFGRGRQETQYFGPGTRLLVL.

This clonotype was seen at least ten times. The V gene is TRBV7-2, the J gene TRBJ1-1, with TRBD1 matching over 7 bases. V was clipped by 6 bases and J by 3 bases; unmatched bases: 7. CDR3 length: 14 residues. Germline lookup yields CDR1 SGHTA and CDR2 FQGNSA. CDR3 DNA: TGTGCCAGCAGACCCGGGACAGTACACACTGAAGCTTTCTTT. Protein sequence: CASRPGTVHTEAFF.

This clonotype showed up just a few times. This rearrangement joins TRBV6-1 to TRBJ2-1, with 10 positions matching TRBD2. V was pared by 0 bases and J by 0 bases, with 8 bases of the junction left unmatched. Germline V gives CDR1 MNHNS, CDR2 SASEGT. The CDR3 is 19 residues long. The CDR3 DNA reads TGTGCCAGCAGTGAAGCGGGTGCTAGCGGGAGCCCCTCCTACAATGAGCAGTTCTTC. This gives the protein CASSEAGASGSPSYNEQFF.

About this clonotype: Since a much larger clone is just one base distant, this may be a read error. The chain joins TRBV12-3 or TRBV12-4 to TRBJ2-1, with no clear D. This CDR3 has 17 residues. The V gene lost 6 bases and the J gene lost 10 bases, with 28 bases spanning the gap. As DNA, the CDR3 is TGTGCCAGCAGCCCAACGCTCGAGGTGGAACGAACCTACGAGCAGTTCTTC. This translates into CASSPTLEVERTYEQFF.

This clonotype appeared many times. V usage is TRBV11-2 and J usage is TRBJ2-3, with D possibly being TRBD1 or TRBD2 (5 bases each). Germline loops: CDR1 SGHAT, CDR2 FQNNGV. V shed 2 bases and J shed 5 bases, with 8 bases lying between them. This CDR3 has 13 residues. The CDR3 protein is CASSLWDEDTQYF. The CDR3 DNA reads as TGTGCCAGCAGCTTATGGGACGAAGATACGCAGTATTTT. Full variable domain (remainder filled in from reference TRBV11-2 and TRBJ2-3): EAGVAQSPRYKIIEKRQSVAFWCNPISGHATLYWYQQILGQGPKLLIQFQNNGVVDDSQLPKDRFSAERLKGVDSTLKIQPAKLEDSAVYLCASSLWDEDTQYFGPGTRLTVL.

This clonotype appeared a few times. This sequence joins TRBV30 and TRBJ2-4, with 7 nucleotides matching TRBD1. Trimming took 2 bases from V and 7 from J; bases not matched to a gene: 8. Germline CDR1 reads GTSNPN; CDR2 reads SVGIG (reference sequence). The CDR3 is 14 amino acids. This CDR3 reads CAWSNRGPENIQYF. As DNA, the CDR3 is TGTGCCTGGAGTAACAGGGGCCCCGAGAACATTCAGTACTTC.

This clonotype was recorded many times. The rearrangement links TRBV6-2 or TRBV6-3 to TRBJ2-1, with 11 bases lining up with TRBD2. V shed 2 bases and J 6 bases; nucleotides not matched to a gene: 9. In germline, CDR1 is MNHEY, CDR2 SVGEGT. The CDR3 covers 17 residues. The CDR3 nucleotides read TGTGCCAGCAGTTACATAGCGGGAGGGCCGGGCCGCAATGAGCAGTTCTTC. Its protein is CASSYIAGGPGRNEQFF.

This clonotype was found many times. V is TRBV2 and J is TRBJ2-5; TRBD2 agrees at 12 bases. The CDR3 contains 13 residues. From germline, CDR1 is SNHLY and CDR2 FYNNEI. V lost 8 bases, J lost 3 bases, and 1 base stayed unmatched. For the CDR3, the DNA is TGTGCCAGCCTAGCGGGAGGGGAAGAGACCCAGTACTTC. It codes for CASLAGGEETQYF. The full variable domain, completed using reference TRBV2 and TRBJ2-5, is EPEVTQTPSHQVTQMGQEVILRCVPISNHLYFYWYRQILGQKVEFLVSFYNNEISEKSEIFDDQFSVERPDGSNFTLKIRSTKLEDSAMYFCASLAGGEETQYFGPGTRLLVL.